Listed below are T cell receptor beta chains from one sample, sequenced in a study of identical twins. MiXCR, applied by TCRdb to the 5' RACE reads, yields one record per CDR3 protein. The table lists approximately 550,000 distinct CDR3 sequences, 20% to 25% of them singletons, with around 0.48% in the top ten. This sample also appeared in a second study, on yellow fever vaccine responses in identical twins.

The sample taken for sequencing was CD4+ T cells sorted from blood. These receptors were collected from a woman aged 18-29 years in good health. Both conserved end residues are trimmed from each CDR3. Each record gives: D gene, J gene, V gene, CDR3 protein. The D gene is left open where the match is weak.

. TRBJ2-7 TRBV5-1 ASSLELAGYEQY
TRBD1 TRBJ2-6 TRBV5-1 ASSLTGVAGANVLT
. TRBJ2-1 TRBV4-2 ASSLTERYNEQF
TRBD1 TRBJ2-7 TRBV28 ASRGRDRGYEQY
TRBD1 TRBJ1-4 TRBV12-3/TRBV12-4 ASSSTGGGEKLF
. TRBJ1-5 TRBV15 ATSRVGIGMEPQH
. TRBJ2-1 TRBV5-1 ASSLAGAVGYNEQF
. TRBJ2-3 TRBV28 ASSRWGGWTDTQY
. TRBJ2-1 TRBV14 ASSQALGHNEQF
. TRBJ2-4 TRBV9 ASSAKGHLNIQY
. TRBJ2-1 TRBV11-2 ASNFLSGGLSEQF
. TRBJ2-7 TRBV29-1 SVELGGFVEQY
TRBD1 TRBJ1-1 TRBV7-6 ASSLGTGIGNTEAF
. TRBJ2-7 TRBV20-1 SAGPGLSYEQY
TRBD2 TRBJ2-3 TRBV29-1 SVDELAGAGDTQY
TRBD1 TRBJ2-7 TRBV5-6 ASGDRLRPYEQY
. TRBJ2-3 TRBV5-1 ASSPTTTDTQY
TRBD1 TRBJ2-1 TRBV2 ASSEWDRAVYNEQF
. TRBJ1-3 TRBV3-1 ASSHDRTISGNTIY
. TRBJ1-5 TRBV3-1 ASSRTDNQPQH
. TRBJ2-7 TRBV6-5 ASSLQGLAGSYEQY
. TRBJ1-1 TRBV9 ASSPGRPMNTEAF
. TRBJ2-1 TRBV12-3/TRBV12-4 ASSPGGGLRRASSYNEQF
TRBD1 TRBJ1-2 TRBV10-3 AISPQGVDGYT
. TRBJ2-1 TRBV28 ASSTEGGGHYNEQF
. TRBJ1-6 TRBV2 ASSTERDNSPLH
. TRBJ2-2 TRBV28 ASTGRVASSPGELF
. TRBJ1-1 TRBV11-2 ASSLVVTGTEAF
TRBD1 TRBJ1-6 TRBV6-1 ASRPQGAPSSYNSPLH
. TRBJ1-1 TRBV20-1 SARIGGAGTEAF
. TRBJ2-3 TRBV5-1 ASSLGGALGTDTQY
. TRBJ2-3 TRBV20-1 SARGGGAVNTDTQY
TRBD1 TRBJ1-5 TRBV12-3/TRBV12-4 ASIFGQGARQPQH
TRBD1 TRBJ2-1 TRBV28 ASSSPEGGGLNEQF
TRBD2 TRBJ2-1 TRBV2 ASRYSGGASEQF
. TRBJ1-1 TRBV29-1 SVEISSGNTEAF
. TRBJ1-3 TRBV12-3/TRBV12-4 ASSLFGASSGNTIY
. TRBJ1-5 TRBV5-1 ASSLGWYSNQPQH
TRBD1 TRBJ2-1 TRBV11-3 ASSLGGKGTGDNEQF
TRBD1 TRBJ2-7 TRBV28 ASTVMGQRSYEQY
. TRBJ2-3 TRBV6-5 ASSYSRGSSADTQY